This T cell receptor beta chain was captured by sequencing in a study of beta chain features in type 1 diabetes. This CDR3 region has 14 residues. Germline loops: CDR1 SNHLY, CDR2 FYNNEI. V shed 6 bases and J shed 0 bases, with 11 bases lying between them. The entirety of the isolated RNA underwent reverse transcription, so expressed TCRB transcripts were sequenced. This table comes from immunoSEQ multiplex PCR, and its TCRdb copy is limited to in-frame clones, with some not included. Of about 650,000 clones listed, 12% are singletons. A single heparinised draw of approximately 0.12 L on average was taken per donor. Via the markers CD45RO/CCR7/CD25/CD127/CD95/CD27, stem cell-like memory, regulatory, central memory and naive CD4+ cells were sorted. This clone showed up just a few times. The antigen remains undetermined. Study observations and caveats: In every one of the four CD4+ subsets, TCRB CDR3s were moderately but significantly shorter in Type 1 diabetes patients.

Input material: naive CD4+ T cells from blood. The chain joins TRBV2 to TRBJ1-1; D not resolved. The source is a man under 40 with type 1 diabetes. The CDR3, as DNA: TGTGCCAGCAGAACGGGCACCTTGAACACTGAAGCTTTCTTT. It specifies CASRTGTLNTEAFF.